This T cell receptor beta chain originates from a study of blood T cell repertoires in COVID-19. Authors' processing steps: Reference gene primer amplification gave nucleated cell count estimates. Data came from immunoSEQ multiplex PCR; TCRdb stores just in-frame clones and leaves some out. V, J and clone size are those of that table, while D and trimming were read from the DNA. In the table there are 70,000 to 90,000 clones, less than 90% of which are singletons. Germline V gene sequence: CDR1 MNHEY, CDR2 SMNVEV (reference sequence). V lost 2 bases and J 9 bases, leaving 20 bases between the germline ends. The CDR3 has 16 amino acids.

Sequences were obtained from peripheral blood. The sequence derives from a man between 60 and 75 years old with acute or convalescent COVID-19. V is TRBV27 and J is TRBJ1-3, with D uncertain. The CDR3 DNA follows: TGTGCCAGCAGTTTAATTGGGCCGGGGTGGGGAGGCACCATATATTTT. The encoded protein is CASSLIGPGWGGTIYF.